Listed below are T cell receptor beta chains from one sample, sequenced in a study of PD-1 blockade in mismatch repair-deficient tumors. Profiled with immunoSEQ multiplex PCR; TCRdb holds only in-frame clones, not every one. The table shows more than 90,000 clones, with about 74% occurring only once. The material sequenced was peripheral blood, taken just over 59 weeks after starting pembrolizumab. Every receptor here comes from an adult with mismatch repair-deficient cancer. CDR3s leave out the opening cysteine and the closing phenylalanine or tryptophan. The D gene is left open where the match is weak.

>TRBJ1-1|TRBV11-3|TRBD1
ASAGGTEAF
>TRBJ2-1|TRBV7-3|.
ASSLGGEQF
>TRBJ2-3|TRBV10-3|.
AIRRSLADTQY
>TRBJ2-5|TRBV7-3|TRBD2
ASSATGTRGVPETQY
>TRBJ2-7|TRBV27|TRBD2
ASSLKTSGIYEQY
>TRBJ2-2|TRBV7-9|.
ASSFGFGNTGELF
>TRBJ2-3|TRBV19|.
ASTGGQGFSGTDTQY
>TRBJ2-2|TRBV4-3|TRBD2
ASSPMWSVAGVRELF
>TRBJ2-5|TRBV7-3|TRBD2
ASSLNDLAGTETQY
>TRBJ2-1|TRBV19|.
AISMGGEQF
>TRBJ2-7|TRBV11-2|TRBD2
ASSPSGVSSYEQY
>TRBJ2-7|TRBV18|.
ASSPYVGSLSSYEQY
>TRBJ2-7|TRBV5-6|.
ASSLAGTEAYEQY
>TRBJ1-5|TRBV28|TRBD1
ASSEDRGDQPQH
>TRBJ1-1|TRBV5-1|.
ASSWRAGDTEAF
>TRBJ2-2|TRBV11-2|.
ASSTTRQNTGELF
>TRBJ2-7|TRBV20-1|TRBD2
SARGGYEQY
>TRBJ1-5|TRBV19|TRBD1
ASSIPGTGIQPQH
>TRBJ2-5|TRBV2|TRBD2
ASSESGTSGETQY
>TRBJ1-2|TRBV28|TRBD1
ASRSDRGNYGYT
>TRBJ1-1|TRBV6-5|.
ASQRGGGLNTEAF
>TRBJ2-7|TRBV6-5|.
ASSVLVLGEQY
>TRBJ2-2|TRBV14|.
ASSQVAGGELF
>TRBJ2-7|TRBV19|.
ASSMGGRYEQY
>TRBJ2-5|TRBV5-6|TRBD1
ASSDRQGTFWIGETQY
>TRBJ2-3|TRBV28|.
ASSLTSTDTQY
>TRBJ2-3|TRBV5-6|TRBD1
ASSVRDRSSTDTQY
>TRBJ1-1|TRBV29-1|.
SVAPGETEAF
>TRBJ1-1|TRBV19|.
ASSARMNTEAF
>TRBJ1-4|TRBV2|.
ASSNDRYNEKLF
>TRBJ2-1|TRBV29-1|.
SVQIYNEQF
>TRBJ1-2|TRBV9|.
ASSVQYYYGYT
>TRBJ2-7|TRBV6-1|.
ASKRPEGVEQY
>TRBJ1-2|TRBV6-5|.
ASRDWTTWGGYT
>TRBJ2-7|TRBV9|.
ASSLRANPSTYEQY
>TRBJ1-4|TRBV27|.
ASRGSTGAGNEKLF
>TRBJ1-1|TRBV7-2|.
ASSQMGLLNTEAF
>TRBJ2-7|TRBV9|TRBD2
ASSVGGSGAPYEQY
>TRBJ2-7|TRBV7-6|TRBD2
ASSFLAGVTYEQY
>TRBJ2-3|TRBV6-6|TRBD2
ASSRRTSGSTDTQY
>TRBJ2-3|TRBV11-3|.
ASSFRPPAGTDTQY
>TRBJ2-5|TRBV5-6|TRBD1
ASSLEGGLGTQY
>TRBJ2-5|TRBV29-1|TRBD2
SVERASGRARETQY
>TRBJ2-2|TRBV9|.
ASSGRTGTNYGELF
>TRBJ1-4|TRBV27|.
ASSFSYSHKTIDEKLF
>TRBJ1-5|TRBV9|TRBD1
ASSVQGGPGQPQH
>TRBJ1-2|TRBV10-3|.
AITPDSLLKKGGYT
>TRBJ2-3|TRBV19|.
ASFEDTQY
>TRBJ1-2|TRBV19|.
ASRAGYGYT
>TRBJ2-5|TRBV7-6|.
ASSPGHQETQY
>TRBJ2-1|TRBV7-7|.
ASSSDSLSYNEQF
>TRBJ2-5|TRBV7-2|TRBD2
ASSLALAGETQY
>TRBJ2-3|TRBV25-1|.
ASSESGTDTQY
>TRBJ2-5|TRBV5-1|TRBD2
ASSSLAGGELETQY
>TRBJ1-1|TRBV6-6|TRBD1
ASSVTGTGKTEAF
>TRBJ1-3|TRBV7-2|.
ASSLAGSGNTIY
>TRBJ1-1|TRBV7-9|.
ASSPLQVAF
>TRBJ2-7|TRBV14|.
ASSQSYEQY